This T cell receptor (beta chain) emerged from a study of T cells in Graves' hyperthyroidism and ophthalmopathy. This clonotype appeared a few times. What it recognizes is unknown. Germline CDR1 LNHDA, CDR2 SQIVND (reference sequence). This CDR3 has 15 amino acids. V was trimmed by 5 bases and J by 2 bases, leaving 12 bases between them. Amplified TCR beta CDR3 regions derived from RNA transcripts. First-round RT-PCR with HTBI primers amplified the TCR CDR3 region. In TCRdb, the multiplex PCR reads were re-called with MiXCR into one record per CDR3 protein. The table lists some 300,000 distinct CDR3 sequences, about an eighth of them singletons, with almost 8% in the top ten. Patients aged 18 to 65 had newly diagnosed hyperthyroidism lasting under 2 months. Blood sampling occurred at first hyperthyroidism diagnosis, ahead of any ophthalmopathy symptoms. Broader study findings: Ophthalmopathy and stable hyperthyroidism were separated by a 13 V-J model.

The TCR originated in a woman aged 30 to 39 with Graves' hyperthyroidism that later progressed to Graves' ophthalmopathy. Sample: blood. The rearrangement uses TRBV19 and TRBJ2-2, with D perhaps TRBD1 (5 bases). DNA of the CDR3: TGTGCCAGTAGTCCCCCAGGGTATAACACCGGGGAGCTGTTTTTT. This sequence encodes CASSPPGYNTGELFF. Together with reference TRBV19 and TRBJ2-2, the CDR3 gives the full variable domain: DGGITQSPKYLFRKEGQNVTLSCEQNLNHDAMYWYRQDPGQGLRLIYYSQIVNDFQKGDIAEGYSVSREKKESFPLTVTSAQKNPTAFYLCASSPPGYNTGELFFGEGSRLTVL.